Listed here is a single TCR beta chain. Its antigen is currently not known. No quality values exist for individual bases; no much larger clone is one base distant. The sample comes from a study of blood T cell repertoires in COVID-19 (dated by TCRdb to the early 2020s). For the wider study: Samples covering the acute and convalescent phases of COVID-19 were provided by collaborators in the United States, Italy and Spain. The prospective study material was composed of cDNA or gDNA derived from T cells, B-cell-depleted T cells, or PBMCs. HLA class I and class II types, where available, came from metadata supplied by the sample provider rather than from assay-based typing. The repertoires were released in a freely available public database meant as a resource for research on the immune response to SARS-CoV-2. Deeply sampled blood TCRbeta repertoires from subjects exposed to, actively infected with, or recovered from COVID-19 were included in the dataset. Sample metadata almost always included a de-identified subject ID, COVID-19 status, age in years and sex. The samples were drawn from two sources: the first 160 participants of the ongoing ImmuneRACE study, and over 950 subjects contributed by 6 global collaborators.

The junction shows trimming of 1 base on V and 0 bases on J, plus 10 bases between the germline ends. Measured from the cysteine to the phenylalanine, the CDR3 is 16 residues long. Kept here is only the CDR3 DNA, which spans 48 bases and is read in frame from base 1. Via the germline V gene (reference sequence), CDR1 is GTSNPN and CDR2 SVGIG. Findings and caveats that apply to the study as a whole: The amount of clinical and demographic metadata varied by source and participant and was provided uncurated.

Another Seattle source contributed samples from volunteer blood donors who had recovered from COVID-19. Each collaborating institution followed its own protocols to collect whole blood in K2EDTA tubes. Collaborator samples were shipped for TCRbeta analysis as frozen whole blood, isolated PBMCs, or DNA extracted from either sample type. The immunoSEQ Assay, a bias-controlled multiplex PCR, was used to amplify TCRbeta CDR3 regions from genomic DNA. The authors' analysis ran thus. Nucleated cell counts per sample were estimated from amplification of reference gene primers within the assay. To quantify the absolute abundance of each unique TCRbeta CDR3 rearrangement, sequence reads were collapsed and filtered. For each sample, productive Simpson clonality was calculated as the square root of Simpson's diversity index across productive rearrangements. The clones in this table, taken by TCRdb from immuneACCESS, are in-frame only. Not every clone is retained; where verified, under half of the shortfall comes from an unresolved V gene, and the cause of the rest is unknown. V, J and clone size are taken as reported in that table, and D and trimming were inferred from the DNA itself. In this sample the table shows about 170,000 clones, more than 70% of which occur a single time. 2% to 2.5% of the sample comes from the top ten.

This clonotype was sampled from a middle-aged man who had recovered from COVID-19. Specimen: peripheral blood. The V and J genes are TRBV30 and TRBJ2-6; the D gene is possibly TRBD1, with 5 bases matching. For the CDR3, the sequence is CAWSGTPRSGANVLTF. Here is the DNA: TGTGCCTGGAGTGGGACACCACGCTCTGGGGCCAACGTCCTGACTTTC.